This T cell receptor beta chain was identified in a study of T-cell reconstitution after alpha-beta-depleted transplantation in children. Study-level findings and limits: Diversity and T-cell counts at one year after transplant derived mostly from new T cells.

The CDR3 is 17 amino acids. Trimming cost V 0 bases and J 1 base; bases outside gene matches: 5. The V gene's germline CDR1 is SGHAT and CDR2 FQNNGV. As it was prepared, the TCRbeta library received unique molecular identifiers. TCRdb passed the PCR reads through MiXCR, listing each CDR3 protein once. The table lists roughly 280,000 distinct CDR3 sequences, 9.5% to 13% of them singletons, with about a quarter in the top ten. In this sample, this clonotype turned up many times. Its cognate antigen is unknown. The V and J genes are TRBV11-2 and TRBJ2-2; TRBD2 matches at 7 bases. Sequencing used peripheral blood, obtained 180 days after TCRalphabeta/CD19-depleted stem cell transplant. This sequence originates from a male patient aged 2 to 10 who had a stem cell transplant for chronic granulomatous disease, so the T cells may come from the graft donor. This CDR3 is CASSLDRSGKNTGELFF. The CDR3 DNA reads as TGTGCCAGCAGCTTAGACCGAAGCGGGAAGAACACCGGGGAGCTGTTTTTT. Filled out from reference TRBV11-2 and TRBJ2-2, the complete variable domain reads EAGVAQSPRYKIIEKRQSVAFWCNPISGHATLYWYQQILGQGPKLLIQFQNNGVVDDSQLPKDRFSAERLKGVDSTLKIQPAKLEDSAVYLCASSLDRSGKNTGELFFGEGSRLTVL.